These T cell receptor beta chains were read from a single sample in a study of blood T cell repertoires in COVID-19. Some clones are missing from TCRdb's copy, which holds only in-frame ones; the method was immunoSEQ multiplex PCR. In the table there are under 350,000 clones, about 89% of which are singletons. Input material: PBMCs or T cells enriched from blood (not recorded which). The receptors originated from a woman aged 18-30 years who had recovered from COVID-19. Both conserved end residues are trimmed from each CDR3. D genes are given only for firm matches.

d_gene: TRBD1; v_gene: TRBV5-8; j_gene: TRBJ2-3; CDR3aa: ASSFGGGTGGSDTQY
d_gene: -; v_gene: TRBV27; j_gene: TRBJ2-7; CDR3aa: ASSPGGSYEQY
d_gene: -; v_gene: TRBV25-1; j_gene: TRBJ1-4; CDR3aa: ASRTRPNEKLF
d_gene: -; v_gene: TRBV30; j_gene: TRBJ2-1; CDR3aa: AWRGEGQSSEQF
d_gene: -; v_gene: TRBV19; j_gene: TRBJ2-4; CDR3aa: ASSIGGPGNIQY
d_gene: -; v_gene: TRBV7-9; j_gene: TRBJ1-2; CDR3aa: ASSLTTAYGYT
d_gene: -; v_gene: TRBV7-9; j_gene: TRBJ1-4; CDR3aa: ASSSTVATNEKLF
d_gene: -; v_gene: TRBV7-8; j_gene: TRBJ1-4; CDR3aa: ASSLSLGGEKLF
d_gene: -; v_gene: TRBV3-1/TRBV3-2; j_gene: TRBJ2-2; CDR3aa: ASSQFQGGTGELF
d_gene: TRBD2; v_gene: TRBV5-5; j_gene: TRBJ2-7; CDR3aa: ASSLTPSGTYEQY
d_gene: -; v_gene: TRBV6-5; j_gene: TRBJ1-4; CDR3aa: ASSYSSSNEKLF
d_gene: TRBD1; v_gene: TRBV29-1; j_gene: TRBJ1-2; CDR3aa: SGSDRGRGGYT
d_gene: -; v_gene: TRBV27; j_gene: TRBJ2-1; CDR3aa: ASSTSSYNEQF
d_gene: -; v_gene: TRBV4-1; j_gene: TRBJ2-2; CDR3aa: ASSQAVRGANGELF
d_gene: TRBD1; v_gene: TRBV6-2/TRBV6-3; j_gene: TRBJ2-3; CDR3aa: ASSYGDRAADTQY
d_gene: -; v_gene: TRBV10-1; j_gene: TRBJ2-7; CDR3aa: ASSMGSGPYEQY
d_gene: -; v_gene: TRBV2; j_gene: TRBJ1-3; CDR3aa: ASSAVSGNTIY
d_gene: TRBD2; v_gene: TRBV10-1; j_gene: TRBJ2-7; CDR3aa: ASSLSGNPLEQY
d_gene: TRBD1; v_gene: TRBV5-1; j_gene: TRBJ2-3; CDR3aa: ASSRRTGVSTDTQY
d_gene: TRBD1; v_gene: TRBV5-4; j_gene: TRBJ1-1; CDR3aa: ASSHPDRYTEAF